The 4 T cell receptor beta chains listed next were all sequenced from one sample in a study of blood T cell repertoires in COVID-19. This table comes from immunoSEQ multiplex PCR, and its TCRdb copy is limited to in-frame clones, with some not included. The sample carries 200,000 to 250,000 clones, around 82% recorded once. Specimen: PBMCs or T cells enriched from blood (not recorded which). The receptor set was obtained from a man under 40 with acute COVID-19.

For the CDR3, the DNA is TGTGCCAGCAGCTCAGCGGGGGGGGTAAATGAGCAGTTCTTC. The encoded protein is CASSSAGGVNEQFF. This chain joins TRBV7-6 and TRBJ2-1; 10 bases agree with TRBD2. The J segment lost 7 bases and the V segment lost 4 bases, leaving 4 bases of the junction unmatched. Germline V gives CDR1 SGHVS, CDR2 FNYEAQ. There are 14 residues in the CDR3.

CDR3 coding DNA: TGTGCCTCGGAGAAGGGGGTCGGCTACACCTTC. It translates to CASEKGVGYTF. The V and J genes are TRBV30 and TRBJ1-2, with D possibly being TRBD1 (6 bases). Germline-derived CDR1 and CDR2 are GTSNPN and SVGIG (reference sequence). The CDR3 spans 11 residues. V was shortened by 7 bases and J by 8 bases, with 14 bases between the two germline ends.

The CDR3 protein is CASSERLLYGYTF. The DNA for the CDR3 is TGTGCCAGCAGTGAACGGTTACTCTATGGCTACACCTTC. The chain employs TRBV6-1 and TRBJ1-2; D is ambiguous. Trimming pared 2 bases from V and 4 bases from J, leaving 8 bases between. Germline loops: CDR1 MNHNS, CDR2 SASEGT. The CDR3 covers 13 residues.

The chain carries TRBV4-1 and TRBJ1-1; 8 bases fit TRBD1. Per germline, CDR1 MGHRA and CDR2 YSYEKL. The CDR3 is made up of 15 amino acids. V gave up 4 bases and J gave up 8 bases; unmatched junction bases: 12. In DNA form, the CDR3 reads TGCGCCAGCAGCCTCGACACCGGGACAGGCATAGAAGCTTTCTTT. Translating gives CASSLDTGTGIEAFF.